This T cell receptor beta chain is from a study of T cell clusters in autoimmune cytopenias. Study-wide results and limits: The cluster-lack signature was not seen for secondary cytopenia versus chronic lymphocytic leukemia. Primary autoimmune cytopenia patients seemingly lacked the physiological T cell clusters found in healthy donors.

This clonotype shows up as medium-sized (0.01 to 0.1%) by frequency. Its antigen is not identified. TRB amplification used approximately 270 ng of peripheral blood genomic DNA. CDR1 is PRHDT and CDR2 is FYEKMQ in the germline V gene (reference sequence). This CDR3 comprises 16 residues. One tube held mixed TRB-A and TRB-B primer pools for touch-down PCR. TCRdb re-analyzed the multiplex PCR reads; it lists each CDR3 protein once, without DNA. Recorded for this sample: about 8,100 distinct CDR3 sequences. The chain employs TRBV13 and TRBJ1-6; the TCRdb D gene call, TRBD1, has no DNA to confirm it. The source of this sequence is a human donor with an autoimmune cytopenia or autoimmune hepatitis (not recorded which). The sample consisted of peripheral blood. The CDR3 here is CASSLTGSHYNSPLHF.